The 4 T cell receptor beta chains reported below all come from one sample, sequenced in a study of spatial heterogeneity in lung cancer. TCRdb analysed the 5' RACE reads with MiXCR anew, one entry per CDR3 protein. Of over 600 distinct CDR3 sequences in the sample, 27% are singletons; the top ten hold approximately 15%. Regarding time point: sample taken at primary tumor resection. Whole RNA, isolated from tumor, nontumor lung or frozen PBMC, was sequenced without prior sorting. Source: PBMCs, taken at surgery. All receptors come from a male donor with early-stage non-small cell lung cancer.

This clonotype was picked up one time. Little can be read into the size of this beta chain, an off-target read in a library designed for alpha chains. V and J are TRBV7-3 and TRBJ1-1, with 7 positions matching TRBD1. The CDR3 is 14 amino acids. V was pared by 1 base and J by 2 bases, with 1 base of the junction left unmatched. The germline V gene encodes CDR1 SGHTA and CDR2 FQGTGA. The CDR3 sequence is CASSLRDRNTEAFF. CDR3 nucleotides: TGTGCCAGCAGCTTAAGGGACAGAAACACTGAAGCTTTCTTT.

This clonotype was recorded a few times. Found in a library prepared for alpha chains, this beta chain is an off-target read, and its abundance has little meaning. The CDR3 reads CASSIGQYFNEQFF. In DNA form, the CDR3 reads TGCGCCAGCAGCATAGGACAGTACTTCAATGAGCAGTTCTTC. This chain connects TRBV5-1 to TRBJ2-1; tentatively, D is TRBD1 (6 bases). The CDR3 spans 14 residues. The V end was cut by 4 bases, the J end by 6 bases, with 14 bases between. The germline CDR1 and CDR2 sequences are SGHRS and YFSETQ.

Details on this clonotype: This beta chain is an off-target read within a library intended for alpha chains, so its frequency means little. The gene calls are TRBV2 and TRBJ2-4; no firm D call. The CDR3 sequence is 14 residues long. V was pared by 5 bases and J by 10 bases, with 18 bases between. CDR1 and CDR2 (germline): SNHLY, FYNNEI. DNA for the CDR3: TGTGCCAGCAGTACCCAACTCCTTTTAGGGATTCAGTACTTC. Amino acid sequence: CASSTQLLLGIQYF.

Relative to its sample, this clonotype is large. As an off-target read in a library built for alpha chains, this beta chain has a frequency of little significance. V and J are TRBV29-1 and TRBJ2-1; 7 nucleotides match TRBD1. The CDR3 has 13 amino acids. Unmatched junction bases numbered 8, after V lost 4 bases and J lost 8 bases. Germline CDR1 SQVTM, CDR2 ANQGSEA. CDR3 sequence reads: CSVAGRGSDEQFF. The DNA for the CDR3 is TGCAGCGTTGCAGGCAGGGGGTCCGATGAGCAGTTCTTC.